Each of the 16 T cell receptor delta chains below was sequenced from the same sample in a study of γδ T cells in repeated Plasmodium falciparum infection. Flow sorting of PBMC yielded separate Vgamma9/Vdelta2+ and Vdelta2-negative gammadelta T cell populations for bulk repertoire analysis. TCRdb redid clone calling on the multiplex PCR reads using CATT. The sample lists 85,000 to 90,000 delta-chain clones; 1.4% were seen once. The source material was gamma-delta T cells from blood. The receptor source for this set is a pool of human donors (malaria-infected and uninfected, not separated).

This clone was observed many times. This may stem from a read error, because a much larger clone lies one nucleotide away. Here the CDR3 DNA reads TGTGCCTGTGACACCGTGGGGGTCTCGTACACCGATAAACTCATCTTT. Translated: CACDTVGVSYTDKLIF. The V call is TRDV2, the J call TRDJ1; D may be TRDD3 (6 bases). Germline V CDR1 and CDR2: GEAIGNYY, EKD. This CDR3 has 16 amino acids. Between the trimmed V and J ends, which lost 0 bases and 0 bases, there was a span of 13 bases.

Points on this clone: A read error is likely here: a far larger clone is one base away. The sample holds other DNA sequences that translate to the same CDR3. The chain carries TRDV2 and TRDJ1; 7 bases are a match to TRDD3. J was trimmed by 3 bases and V by 3 bases; bases with no gene match: 9. The CDR3 has 15 residues. Germline V gene data show CDR1 as GEAIGNYY and CDR2 as EKD. The CDR3 DNA is TGTGCCTGTGACGCCTTGCTGGGGGGGGCCGATAAACTCATCTTT. It is translated as CACDALLGGADKLIF.

A word on this clone: TCRdb's protein, taken from a much larger clone, differs from this DNA's translation at residue 10, likely owing to a read error; the protein displayed comes from the DNA. The chain is built from TRDV1 and TRDJ1, with 8 bases that match TRDD3. Germline lookup yields CDR1 TSWWSYY and CDR2 QGS. V dropped 2 bases and J dropped 0; count of bases not matched to a gene: 5. The CDR3 is 16 amino acids. CDR3 region: CALGEFGGSDTDKLIF. CDR3 DNA: TGTGCTCTTGGGGAATTTGGGGGATCCGACACCGATAAACTCATCTTT.

This clone was detected only a few times. For this DNA, TCRdb reports the protein of a much larger clone, which diverges at residue 5, most likely from a read error; the protein presented here is translated directly from the DNA. The gene calls are TRDV1 and TRDJ3, with 10 bases aligning to TRDD3. V lost 2 bases to trimming and J lost 0 bases; unmatched junction nucleotides: 25. This CDR3 comprises 26 residues. Germline-derived CDR1 and CDR2 are TSWWSYY and QGS. The CDR3, as DNA: TGTGCTCTTGGGGAAACTAAAGTCCAAAAGGGGGATACGCTTAGGGAGTTCTCCTGGGACACCCGACAGATGTTTTTC. As protein: CALGETKVQKGDTLREFSWDTRQMFF.

A few counts support this clone. A read error is possible here, since a much larger clone lies one base away. The chain employs TRDV1 and TRDJ1, with 12 positions matching TRDD3. Unmatched junction bases numbered 9, after V lost 0 bases and J lost 7 bases. CDR1 and CDR2 (germline): TSWWSYY, QGS. CDR3 length equals 17 residues. The CDR3: CALGELPYWGIQCKLIF. The CDR3 region has the DNA TGTGCTCTTGGGGAACTTCCCTACTGGGGGATACAGTGTAAACTCATCTTT.

As concerns this clone: The TCRdb protein, from a much larger clone, departs from this DNA's translation at residue 5, likely by read error; the protein shown derives from the DNA. This chain uses TRDV2 with TRDJ2, with TRDD3 matching 7 bases. Because TCRdb records no J gene, it was assigned here through a match of the DNA to germline. CDR1 GEAIGNYY and CDR2 EKD come from the germline V gene. This CDR3 has 17 amino acids. J gave up 0 bases and V 3 bases, and 9 bases lay outside the gene matches. Here the CDR3 reads CACDAVGGSALTAQLFF. The CDR3 DNA is TGTGCCTGTGACGCCGTAGGGGGATCTGCTTTGACAGCACAACTCTTCTTT.

Details on this clone: A far larger clone is only one base removed, so a read error is likely. Other DNA sequences from this sample encode an identical CDR3 as well. A V gene of TRDV1 was called, but no J gene was assigned; the DNA was not used to check the table's D call, TRDD3. CDR3 length equals 20 residues. CDR1 is TSWWSYY, CDR2 QGS, per germline. The CDR3 sequence: CALGGSFFLLMGIVTDKLIF. CDR3 DNA: TGTGCTCTTGGGGGGTCCTTTTTCCTACTCATGGGGATAGTAACCGATAAACTCATTTTT.

To note about this clone: The amino acid sequence in TCRdb belongs to a much larger clone and departs from this DNA's translation at residue 11, likely a sequencing read error; the sequence shown is translated from the DNA. V is TRDV2 and J is TRDJ2, with 11 positions matching TRDD3. The CDR3 runs to 19 residues. Looked up from germline, CDR1 is GEAIGNYY and CDR2 is EKD. Losses at the gene ends were 1 base for V and 1 base for J; bases not matched to a gene: 10. CDR3 amino acids: CACDTLDWGIINLTAQLFF. The DNA for the CDR3 is TGTGCCTGTGACACTTTAGACTGGGGGATAATCAATTTGACAGCACAACTCTTCTTT.

This clone counts as medium-sized (0.01 to 0.1%). The same CDR3 is also encoded by other DNA sequences in this sample. The chain couples TRDV1 to TRDJ1; tentative D call: TRDD3 (6 bases). Germline lookup yields CDR1 TSWWSYY and CDR2 QGS. The CDR3 has 18 amino acids. Trimming pared 5 bases from V and 0 bases from J, leaving 22 bases between. CDR3 nucleotides: TGTGCTCTTGGGAAAATAAGTGGGGGGTGGCGGTACACCGATAAACTCATCTTT. Encoded protein: CALGKISGGWRYTDKLIF.

To note about this clone: This DNA translates differently at residue 11 from the TCRdb protein, which is that of a much larger clone; a read error is likely, and the protein shown is the DNA's own translation. The chain carries TRDV1 and TRDJ1; 11 bases map to TRDD3. The germline CDR1 and CDR2 sequences are TSWWSYY and QGS. Losses at the gene ends were 3 bases for V and 4 bases for J; bases not matched to a gene: 25. The CDR3 runs to 22 residues. This CDR3 is CALGDSPPKGGGGYGKGDKLIF. The CDR3 DNA follows: TGTGCTCTTGGGGACTCCCCTCCTAAAGGGGGTGGGGGATACGGGAAAGGCGATAAACTCATCTTT.

The sample holds many counts of this clone. A far more abundant clone sits one base away, making this likely a read error. Other DNA sequences in the same sample also yield this CDR3. The chain carries TRDV3 and TRDJ4, with 11 bases lining up with TRDD3. V trimming: 0 bases; J trimming: 5 bases; junction bases outside the gene matches: 11. CDR1 TVYSNPD and CDR2 GDNSRS come from the germline V gene (reference sequence). This CDR3 has 15 residues. CDR3 coding DNA: TGTGCCTTTAGCCCAGGCTGGGGGATACTGAGGCCCCTGATCTTT. It specifies CAFSPGWGILRPLIF.

This clone was detected many times. TCRdb shows a much larger clone's protein in place of this DNA's translation, and the two differ at residue 15, likely through a read error; the protein shown is translated from the DNA. The gene calls are TRDV1 and TRDJ1, with D perhaps TRDD2 (6 bases). The CDR3 has 18 residues. The germline gives CDR1 TSWWSYY, CDR2 QGS. The CDR3 is CALGEVGGIPSYTDRLIF. The CDR3 DNA follows: TGTGCTCTTGGGGAAGTGGGAGGGATCCCATCCTACACCGATAGACTCATCTTT.

About this clone: A read error may be the cause here, since a much bigger clone is one base away. The chain couples TRDV1 to TRDJ1, with 7 bases that match TRDD2. TCRdb leaves out the J gene; it was filled in here by matching the DNA to germline. Germline values: CDR1 TSWWSYY, CDR2 QGS. The V segment lost 0 bases and the J segment 3 bases; nucleotides outside the gene matches: 28. The CDR3 contains 23 residues. The CDR3 spells CALGELAKNLLPSWARRADKLIF. The CDR3 region has the DNA TGTGCTCTTGGGGAACTAGCCAAAAACCTCCTGCCTTCCTGGGCTAGGAGGGCCGATAAACTCATCTTT.

Concerning this clone itself: This DNA's translation and the protein TCRdb lists, from a much larger clone, do not match at residue 10, likely due to a read error; the protein shown is translated from the DNA. The rearrangement joins TRDV2 to TRDJ3; TRDD3 aligns across 9 bases. The J gene, absent from TCRdb, was called here by matching the DNA to germline. The CDR3 sequence is 18 residues long. The J segment lost 2 bases and the V segment lost 2 bases, leaving 6 bases of the junction unmatched. Germline values: CDR1 GEAIGNYY, CDR2 EKD. CDR3 in amino acids: CACDKWGYDPWDTRQMFF. The CDR3 region has the DNA TGTGCCTGTGACAAGTGGGGATACGACCCCTGGGACACCCGACAGATGTTTTTC.

This clone was seen a handful of times. A read error is likely here: a far larger clone is one base away. Other DNA sequences in this sample translate to the same CDR3. A V gene of TRDV3 was called, but no J gene was assigned; the table's D call, TRDD3, was not checked against the DNA. Germline V gene data show CDR1 as TVYSNPD and CDR2 as GDNSRS (reference sequence). This CDR3 region has 15 residues. The CDR3 sequence is CASYRNRGGTDKLIF. For the CDR3, the DNA is TGTGCCTCCTACCGGAACCGGGGAGGCACCGATAAACTCATCTTC.

Points on this clone: TCRdb records a much larger clone's protein for this DNA, with a difference at residue 18 that likely arises from a read error; the protein given is the translation of the DNA. The chain links TRDV1 to TRDJ1; 12 positions match TRDD3. The J gene, left out of TCRdb, was set here by checking the DNA against germline. Germline lookup yields CDR1 TSWWSYY and CDR2 QGS. This CDR3 spans 24 amino acids. J lost 1 base, V lost 4 bases, and 28 bases had no gene match. CDR3 in amino acids: CALGGPNPLRPHWGIQKCTDKLIF. CDR3 bases: TGTGCTCTTGGGGGGCCCAACCCTCTTCGCCCCCACTGGGGGATACAAAAGTGCACCGATAAACTCATCTTT.